A selection of T cell receptor beta chains follows, all from one sample in a study of Ad26.COV2.S vaccination and SARS-CoV-2 variants. The method was immunoSEQ multiplex PCR; TCRdb's version includes in-frame clones alone and lacks a portion of them. The table includes 300,000 to 500,000 clones, 75% to 90% detected once. The starting material was peripheral blood, obtained in a trial of Ad26.COV2.S vaccine versus placebo. These receptors originate from a person aged 18-65 years who received the Ad26.COV2.S COVID-19 vaccine or a placebo. Both conserved end residues are part of each CDR3. A D gene is named only where the DNA matches it firmly. Expanded clones are given a class, and other clones once, few, many or no size at all.

clone_size | j_call | v_call | d_call | cdr3_nt | cdr3_aa
NA | TRBJ1-1 | TRBV5-1 | TRBD1 | TGCGCCAGCAGCCGAATCTCTACAGGGGCGGCGAACACTGAAGCTTTCTTT | CASSRISTGAANTEAFF
NA | TRBJ2-3 | TRBV5-1 | NA | TGCGCCAGCAGCTCACGCACTACAGATACGCAGTATTTT | CASSSRTTDTQYF
NA | TRBJ1-2 | TRBV5-1 | NA | TGCGCCAGCAGCTTTTCGCAGCGGGCAGGTGGCTACACCTTC | CASSFSQRAGGYTF
NA | TRBJ2-1 | TRBV7-2 | TRBD1 | TGTGCCAGCAGTTTCACAGGGGGCTCCTACAATGAGCAGTTCTTC | CASSFTGGSYNEQFF
NA | TRBJ1-2 | TRBV4-2 | NA | TGTGCCAGCAGCCAAGATTTATACGGCCGGGGCTCGGGTGGCTACACCTTC | CASSQDLYGRGSGGYTF
NA | TRBJ2-1 | TRBV9 | TRBD2 | TGTGCCAGCAGCCCGGGACTAGCGGACTCCTACAATGAGCAGTTCTTC | CASSPGLADSYNEQFF
NA | TRBJ1-1 | TRBV6-1 | NA | TGTGCCAGCAGTGTGGGAGGTTCTGAGGTGATGAACACTGAAGCTTTCTTT | CASSVGGSEVMNTEAFF
NA | TRBJ1-1 | TRBV5-4 | NA | TGTGCCAGCAGTTACCGAGGGAACACTGAAGCTTTCTTT | CASSYRGNTEAFF
NA | TRBJ2-3 | TRBV30 | NA | TGTGCCTGGAGGAGGGGCCCACTCACAGATACGCAGTATTTT | CAWRRGPLTDTQYF
few | TRBJ1-6 | TRBV30 | NA | TGTGCCTGGAGGCCACTCGGGACACCTAATTCACCCCTCCACTTT | CAWRPLGTPNSPLHF
NA | TRBJ1-2 | TRBV2 | NA | TGTGCCAGCAGTGAAGCCGGGATTGGGGGCTACACCTTC | CASSEAGIGGYTF
NA | TRBJ2-1 | TRBV9 | TRBD2 | TGTGCCAGCAGCGTAGGCCCTACGGGGAGCGGGGCCAATGAGCAGTTCTTC | CASSVGPTGSGANEQFF
NA | TRBJ1-1 | TRBV7-8 | NA | TGTGCCAGCAGCTCAAACGGGCCGGACACTGAAGCTTTCTTT | CASSSNGPDTEAFF
NA | TRBJ1-4 | TRBV19 | NA | TGTGCCAGTAGTACAGCAGGGGTCCCTAATGAAAAACTGTTTTTT | CASSTAGVPNEKLFF
NA | TRBJ2-7 | TRBV19 | NA | TGTGCCAGTAGTGATGGAGGGAGGAAGTACGAGCAGTACTTC | CASSDGGRKYEQYF
NA | TRBJ1-3 | TRBV7-9 | TRBD1 | TGTGCCAGCAGCTTAGCCAACGACAGGGGTTCTGGAAACACCATATATTTT | CASSLANDRGSGNTIYF
NA | TRBJ2-7 | TRBV3-1/TRBV3-2 | NA | TGTGCCAGCAGCCAAGATCAGGTGAGCTCCTACGAGCAGTACTTC | CASSQDQVSSYEQYF